Below, 29 T cell receptor beta chains from the same sample are listed, as sequenced in a study of a mutant IDH1 vaccine in newly diagnosed glioma. This table comes from immunoSEQ multiplex PCR, and its TCRdb copy is limited to in-frame clones, with some not included. Counted here are roughly 28,000 clones, more than 70% occurring once; the ten biggest clones make up around a fifth. What these receptors recognize is not known. Time point of the sample: week 5, during vaccination. Vaccination used 300 ug of mutant IDH1 20-mer peptide per dose, with topical imiquimod. This specimen consisted of PBMCs, obtained from a glioma patient whose treatment included an IDH1 peptide vaccine. All receptors derive from a man aged 18 to 29 with glioma.

The chain links TRBV11-2 to TRBJ2-7; 9 nucleotides align to TRBD1. Looked up from germline, CDR1 is SGHAT and CDR2 is FQNNGV. There are 15 residues in the CDR3. The V segment lost 5 bases and the J segment 3 bases; nucleotides outside the gene matches: 8. The CDR3 protein is CASSPLWTGDYEQYF. Written as DNA, the CDR3 is TGTGCCAGCAGCCCGTTATGGACAGGGGACTACGAGCAGTACTTC.

The chain employs TRBV29-1 and TRBJ2-2; no reliable D call. CDR1 is SQVTM, CDR2 ANQGSEA, per germline. The V end was cut by 7 bases, the J end by 2 bases, with 11 bases between. This CDR3 region has 13 residues. The chain's CDR3 is CSGVRINTGELFF. CDR3 nucleotides: TGCAGCGGGGTCAGAATAAACACCGGGGAGCTGTTTTTT.

J is TRBJ2-1 and V is TRBV5-1, with 8 bases that match TRBD2. CDR1 is SGHRS and CDR2 is YFSETQ in the germline V gene. This CDR3 region has 15 residues. The V gene end was trimmed by 2 bases and the J gene end by 6 bases; junction bases not matched to a gene: 7. CDR3 sequence reads: CASSFRAGGVNEQFF. The CDR3 coding sequence is TGCGCCAGCAGCTTTCGGGCGGGGGGTGTCAATGAGCAGTTCTTC.

The V gene is TRBV6-5, the J gene TRBJ1-2, with unresolved D. The V gene lost 2 bases and the J gene lost 4 bases, with 8 bases spanning the gap. The CDR3 has 13 amino acids. Germline assignment: CDR1 MNHEY and CDR2 SVGAGI. In DNA, the CDR3 is TGTGCCAGCAGTTACAACGGACGCTATGGCTACACCTTC. Its translation is CASSYNGRYGYTF.

The chain couples TRBV5-4 to TRBJ2-2, with D hard to call. Germline loops: CDR1 SGHNT, CDR2 YYREEE (reference sequence). This CDR3 has 17 amino acids. Trimming shortened V by 2 bases and J by 2 bases, and 16 bases separated the two germline ends. The CDR3: CASSFGVGKANTGELFF. The CDR3 coding sequence is TGTGCCAGCAGCTTTGGGGTAGGGAAGGCAAACACCGGGGAGCTGTTTTTT. Together with reference TRBV5-4 and TRBJ2-2, the CDR3 gives the full variable domain: ETGVTQSPTHLIKTRGQQVTLRCSSQSGHNTVSWYQQALGQGPQFIFQYYREEENGRGNFPPRFSGLQFPNYSSELNVNALELDDSALYLCASSFGVGKANTGELFFGEGSRLTVL.

The chain couples TRBV4-2 to TRBJ1-6; D not certain. V dropped 4 bases and J dropped 9 bases, with 13 bases sitting between them. The CDR3 runs 14 residues. Germline assignment: CDR1 LGHNA and CDR2 YNFKEQ. The CDR3 spells CASSPRMGISPLHF. The DNA of the CDR3 is TGTGCCAGCAGCCCCCGGATGGGTATTTCACCCCTCCACTTT.

This chain links TRBV4-1 with TRBJ1-5; D is perhaps TRBD1 (5 bases). This CDR3 contains 14 residues. Germline CDR1 reads MGHRA; CDR2 reads YSYEKL. The V end was cut by 3 bases, the J end by 3 bases, with 9 bases between. This CDR3 is CASSQAGYNQPQHF. The CDR3 DNA reads as TGCGCCAGCAGCCAGGCAGGGTACAATCAGCCCCAGCATTTT.

The chain recombines TRBV10-3 with TRBJ1-2; TRBD1 matches 10 bases. The CDR3 has 13 residues. Germline V lookup: CDR1 ENHRY, CDR2 SYGVKD. V lost 8 bases, J lost 8 bases, and 8 bases stayed unmatched. The CDR3 spells CAIASGQGWGYTF. Here the CDR3 DNA reads TGTGCCATCGCTTCGGGACAGGGGTGGGGCTACACCTTC.

V is TRBV9 and J is TRBJ1-1; D call uncertain. Germline CDR1 SGDLS, CDR2 YYNGEE. V shed 2 bases and J shed 1 base, with 6 bases lying between them. The CDR3 runs to 13 residues. CDR3 loop: CASSVDGNTEAFF. The CDR3 DNA reads TGTGCCAGCAGCGTGGACGGGAACACTGAAGCTTTCTTT.

The CDR3 protein is CASHDRIHNSPLHF. Written as DNA, the CDR3 is TGTGCCAGCCATGATCGAATCCATAATTCACCCCTCCACTTT. V gene TRBV7-9 combines with J gene TRBJ1-6, with D uncertain. The CDR3 spans 14 residues. The germline CDR1 and CDR2 sequences are SEHNR and FQNEAQ (reference sequence). V lost 8 bases and J lost 5, with 13 bases in between.

The rearrangement uses TRBV19 and TRBJ1-1, with TRBD1 as a possible D gene (5 bases). This CDR3 comprises 12 residues. Trimming took off 7 bases at V and 3 bases at J, with 9 bases between the two ends. Per the germline V gene, CDR1 is LNHDA and CDR2 is SQIVND (reference sequence). The CDR3 region is CASKLGDTEAFF. The CDR3 bases are TGTGCCAGTAAGCTAGGGGACACTGAAGCTTTCTTT.

The rearrangement joins TRBV19 to TRBJ2-2; 8 bases are a match to TRBD1. Trimming took 9 bases from V and 4 from J; bases not matched to a gene: 7. Per the germline V gene, CDR1 is LNHDA and CDR2 is SQIVND (reference sequence). The CDR3 contains 14 residues. The CDR3 here is CASRETGVTGELFF. In DNA, the CDR3 is TGTGCCAGCAGGGAGACAGGGGTCACCGGGGAGCTGTTTTTT.

The V call is TRBV5-1, the J call TRBJ1-1; 8 nucleotides match TRBD1. Per germline, CDR1 SGHRS and CDR2 YFSETQ. Trimming removed 0 bases from V and 5 bases from J; junction bases left unmatched: 6. This CDR3 contains 15 residues. CDR3 amino acids: CASSLAQTGATEAFF. DNA for the CDR3: TGCGCCAGCAGCTTGGCCCAGACAGGGGCGACTGAAGCTTTCTTT.

This sequence joins TRBV20-1 and TRBJ2-7, with D maybe TRBD1 (6 bases). This CDR3 comprises 11 residues. V lost 4 bases and J lost 3, with 7 bases in between. In germline, CDR1 is DFQATT, CDR2 SNEGSKA (reference sequence). CDR3 loop: CSAKQGYEQYF. CDR3 DNA sequence: TGCAGTGCTAAACAGGGCTACGAGCAGTACTTC.

Here the CDR3 reads CASSRGVTGPGYTF. In DNA, the CDR3 is TGCGCCAGCAGCCGGGGGGTGACAGGGCCGGGCTACACCTTC. The J gene is TRBJ1-2, the V gene TRBV4-3; TRBD1 matches at 7 bases. V shed 4 bases, J shed 8 bases, and the junction held 10 bases outside the gene matches. Germline loops: CDR1 LGHNA, CDR2 YSLEER. CDR3 length: 14 residues.

The chain recombines TRBV25-1 with TRBJ1-1; no reliable D call. This CDR3 comprises 11 residues. V gave up 3 bases and J gave up 5 bases, with 4 bases separating them. The V gene's germline CDR1 is MGHDK and CDR2 SYGVNS. CDR3 DNA sequence: TGTGCCAGCAGTGAGACAACTGAAGCTTTCTTT. Protein sequence: CASSETTEAFF. Using reference TRBV25-1 and TRBJ1-1 for the parts outside the CDR3, the full variable domain is EADIYQTPRYLVIGTGKKITLECSQTMGHDKMYWYQQDPGMELHLIHYSYGVNSTEKGDLSSESTVSRIRTEHFPLTLESARPSHTSQYLCASSETTEAFFGQGTRLTVV.

This clone showed up just once. V is TRBV4-1 and J is TRBJ2-3, with TRBD2 matching over 10 bases. The germline gives CDR1 MGHRA, CDR2 YSYEKL. The CDR3 has 16 amino acids. The V segment lost 1 base and the J segment 5 bases; nucleotides outside the gene matches: 6. The CDR3 loop is CASSQGSAGGGDTQYF. The DNA of the CDR3 is TGCGCCAGCAGCCAAGGTTCAGCGGGAGGGGGAGATACGCAGTATTTT.

The V call is TRBV5-1, the J call TRBJ1-1; D gene uncertain. Between the trimmed V and J ends, which lost 3 bases and 4 bases, there was a span of 19 bases. The germline CDR1 and CDR2 sequences are SGHRS and YFSETQ. The length of the CDR3 is 16 residues. The CDR3 spells CASSSPGFPRGTEAFF. The CDR3 DNA reads TGCGCCAGCAGCTCACCGGGCTTCCCTCGTGGCACTGAAGCTTTCTTT.

This chain links TRBV5-4 with TRBJ2-4, with 10 bases lining up with TRBD1. The V segment lost 5 bases and the J segment 4 bases; nucleotides outside the gene matches: 6. The CDR3 consists of 15 residues. The germline V gene has CDR1 SGHNT and CDR2 YYREEE (reference sequence). CDR3 amino acids: CASSPSGQGKNIQYF. As DNA, the CDR3 is TGTGCCAGCAGTCCCTCGGGACAGGGGAAAAACATTCAGTACTTC.

The chain carries TRBV4-3 and TRBJ1-6; D gene ambiguous. Trimming pared 3 bases from V and 8 bases from J, leaving 14 bases between. Germline assignment: CDR1 LGHNA and CDR2 YSLEER. The CDR3 totals 15 residues. CDR3 region: CASSHTTSAYSPLHF. As DNA, the CDR3 is TGCGCCAGCAGCCACACGACATCAGCCTATTCACCCCTCCACTTT.

This clone has more than one count but fewer than ten. The chain links TRBV5-4 to TRBJ1-6; no clear D. Germline values: CDR1 SGHNT, CDR2 YYREEE (reference sequence). CDR3 size: 16 residues. The V end lost 4 bases, the J end lost 9 bases, and 20 bases lay between the germline ends. The CDR3 region is CASSPNRPGEGSPLHF. CDR3 nucleotide sequence: TGTGCCAGCAGCCCTAACAGACCGGGAGAAGGTTCACCCCTCCACTTT.

This sequence joins TRBV27 and TRBJ2-2; D gene uncertain. The CDR3 is 18 residues long. The V and J ends lost 0 bases and 2 bases respectively, with 16 bases between them. Germline V gene sequence: CDR1 MNHEY, CDR2 SMNVEV (reference sequence). The CDR3 bases are TGTGCCAGCAGTTTATCGGTAGTTCTACACCTTAACACCGGGGAGCTGTTTTTT. This encodes CASSLSVVLHLNTGELFF.

The chain links TRBV5-5 to TRBJ1-6, with TRBD1 matching over 7 bases. Per germline, CDR1 SGHKS and CDR2 YYEKEE (reference sequence). The CDR3 sequence is 14 residues long. This CDR3 reads CATGRGGRDSPLHF. The CDR3 nucleotides are TGTGCTACCGGTCGAGGGGGCCGGGATTCACCCCTCCACTTT.

This clone was counted only a few times. This chain connects TRBV10-1 to TRBJ2-7; D might be TRBD1 or TRBD2, each matching 5 bases. V lost 4 bases, J lost 6 bases, and 13 bases lay in between. The CDR3 sequence is 13 residues long. CDR1 is WNHNN and CDR2 is SYGVQD in the germline V gene (reference sequence). CDR3 sequence: CASSGDPIGEQYF. The CDR3 nucleotides read TGCGCCAGCAGTGGGGACCCCATCGGCGAGCAGTACTTC.

Sample share makes this clone medium-sized. The CDR3: CAWGTGPEKLFF. The CDR3 bases are TGTGCCTGGGGGACAGGGCCTGAAAAACTGTTTTTT. This chain links TRBV30 with TRBJ1-4; 9 bases are a match to TRBD1. CDR3 length: 12 residues. Germline CDR1 reads GTSNPN; CDR2 reads SVGIG (reference sequence). V was clipped by 5 bases and J by 7 bases; unmatched bases: 2. The variable domain in full, completed from reference TRBV30 and TRBJ1-4, reads SQTIHQWPATLVQPVGSPLSLECTVEGTSNPNLYWYRQAAGRGLQLLFYSVGIGQISSEVPQNLSASRPQDRQFILSSKKLLLSDSGFYLCAWGTGPEKLFFGSGTQLSVL.

The genes are TRBV30 and TRBJ2-2; a weak D match, TRBD1 (5 bases). CDR3 length: 15 amino acids. In germline, CDR1 is GTSNPN, CDR2 SVGIG (reference sequence). Trimming took off 1 base at V and 4 bases at J, with 13 bases between the two ends. The CDR3 sequence is CAWSEGARRTGELFF. In DNA form, the CDR3 reads TGTGCCTGGAGTGAAGGGGCCCGACGCACCGGGGAGCTGTTTTTT.

V is TRBV21-1 and J is TRBJ1-2; the DNA was not used to check the table's D call, TRBD1. TRBV21-1 is deemed a pseudogene. The CDR3 has 15 amino acids. The DNA of the CDR3 is TGTGCCAGCAGCAAAGCGCACGGACAGATCTATGGCTACACCTTC. It yields the protein CASSKAHGQIYGYTF.

This chain connects TRBV28 to TRBJ1-5; D unclear. Per germline, CDR1 MDHEN and CDR2 SYDVKM. The CDR3 sequence is 13 residues long. The ends were cut back, 3 bases at V and 5 bases at J, with 8 bases in the middle. CDR3 DNA sequence: TGTGCCAGCAGTTTGAGTGGGGATCAGCCCCAGCATTTT. Residues: CASSLSGDQPQHF.

Points on this clone: At one end the junction does not follow the germline gene, possibly because of a read error. J is TRBJ2-3 and V is TRBV6-5; 7 bases align to TRBD1. The CDR3 runs to 14 residues. The germline V gene has CDR1 MNHEY and CDR2 SVGAGI. The CDR3 reads CASTYGQGVDTQYF. CDR3 DNA sequence: TGTGCCAGCACTTACGGCCAGGGGGTAGATACGCAGTATTTT.